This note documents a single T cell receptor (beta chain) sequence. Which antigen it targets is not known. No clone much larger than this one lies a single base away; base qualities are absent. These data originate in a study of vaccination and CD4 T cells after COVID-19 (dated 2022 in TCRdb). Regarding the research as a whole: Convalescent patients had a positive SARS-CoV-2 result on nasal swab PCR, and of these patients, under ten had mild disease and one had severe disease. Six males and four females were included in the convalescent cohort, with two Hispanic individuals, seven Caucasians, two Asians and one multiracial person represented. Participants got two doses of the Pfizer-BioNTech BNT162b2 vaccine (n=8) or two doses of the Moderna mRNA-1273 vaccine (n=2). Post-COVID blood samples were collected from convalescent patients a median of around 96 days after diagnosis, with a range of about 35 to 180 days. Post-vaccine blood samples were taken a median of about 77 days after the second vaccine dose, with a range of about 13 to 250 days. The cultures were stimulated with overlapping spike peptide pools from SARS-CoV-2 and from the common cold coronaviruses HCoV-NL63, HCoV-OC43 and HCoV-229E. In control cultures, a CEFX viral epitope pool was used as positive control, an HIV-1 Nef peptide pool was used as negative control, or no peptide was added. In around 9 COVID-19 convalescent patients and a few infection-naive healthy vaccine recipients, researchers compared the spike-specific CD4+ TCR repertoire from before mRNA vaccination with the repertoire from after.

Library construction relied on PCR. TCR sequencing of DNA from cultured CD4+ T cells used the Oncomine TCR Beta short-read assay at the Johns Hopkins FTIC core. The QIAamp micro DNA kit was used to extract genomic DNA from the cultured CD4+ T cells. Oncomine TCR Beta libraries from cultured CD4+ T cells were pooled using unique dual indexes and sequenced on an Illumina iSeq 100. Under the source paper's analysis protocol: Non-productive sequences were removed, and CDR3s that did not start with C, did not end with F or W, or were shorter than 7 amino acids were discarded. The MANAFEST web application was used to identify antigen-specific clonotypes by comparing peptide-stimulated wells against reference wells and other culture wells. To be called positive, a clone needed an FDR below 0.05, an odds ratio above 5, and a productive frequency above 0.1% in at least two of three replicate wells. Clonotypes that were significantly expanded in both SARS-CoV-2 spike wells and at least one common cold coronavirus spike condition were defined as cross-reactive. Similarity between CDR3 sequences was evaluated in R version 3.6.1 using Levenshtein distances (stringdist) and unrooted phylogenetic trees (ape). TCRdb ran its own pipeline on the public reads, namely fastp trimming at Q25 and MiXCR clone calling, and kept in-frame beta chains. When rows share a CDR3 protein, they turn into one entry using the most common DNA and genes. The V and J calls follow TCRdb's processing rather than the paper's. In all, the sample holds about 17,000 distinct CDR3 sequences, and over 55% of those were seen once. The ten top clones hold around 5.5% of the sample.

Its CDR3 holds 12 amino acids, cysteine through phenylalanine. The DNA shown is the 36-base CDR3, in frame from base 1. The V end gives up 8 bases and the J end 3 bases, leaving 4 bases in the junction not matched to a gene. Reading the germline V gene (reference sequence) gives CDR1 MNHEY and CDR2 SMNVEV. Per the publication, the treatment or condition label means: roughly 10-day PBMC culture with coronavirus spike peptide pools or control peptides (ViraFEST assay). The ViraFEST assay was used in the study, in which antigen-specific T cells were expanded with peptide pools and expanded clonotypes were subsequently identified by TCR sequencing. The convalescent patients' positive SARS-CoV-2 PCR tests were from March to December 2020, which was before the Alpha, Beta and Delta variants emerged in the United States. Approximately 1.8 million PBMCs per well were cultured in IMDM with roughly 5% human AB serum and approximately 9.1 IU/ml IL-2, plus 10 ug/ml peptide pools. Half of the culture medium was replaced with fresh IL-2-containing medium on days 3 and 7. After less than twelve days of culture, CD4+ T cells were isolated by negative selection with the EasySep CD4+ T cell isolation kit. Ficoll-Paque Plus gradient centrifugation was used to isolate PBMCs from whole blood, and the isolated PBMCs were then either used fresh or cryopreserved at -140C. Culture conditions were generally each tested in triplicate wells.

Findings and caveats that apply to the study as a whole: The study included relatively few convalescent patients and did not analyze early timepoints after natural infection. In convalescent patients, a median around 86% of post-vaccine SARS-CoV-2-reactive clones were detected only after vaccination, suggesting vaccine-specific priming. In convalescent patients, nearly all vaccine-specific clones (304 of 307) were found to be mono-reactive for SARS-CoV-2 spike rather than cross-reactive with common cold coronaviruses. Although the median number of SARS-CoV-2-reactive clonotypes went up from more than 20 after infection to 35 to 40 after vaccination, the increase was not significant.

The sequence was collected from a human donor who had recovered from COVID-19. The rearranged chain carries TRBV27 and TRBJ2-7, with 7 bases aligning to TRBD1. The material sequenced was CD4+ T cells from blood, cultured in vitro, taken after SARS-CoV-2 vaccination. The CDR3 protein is CASSRQGYEQYF. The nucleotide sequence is TGTGCCAGCTCCCGACAGGGCTACGAGCAGTACTTC.